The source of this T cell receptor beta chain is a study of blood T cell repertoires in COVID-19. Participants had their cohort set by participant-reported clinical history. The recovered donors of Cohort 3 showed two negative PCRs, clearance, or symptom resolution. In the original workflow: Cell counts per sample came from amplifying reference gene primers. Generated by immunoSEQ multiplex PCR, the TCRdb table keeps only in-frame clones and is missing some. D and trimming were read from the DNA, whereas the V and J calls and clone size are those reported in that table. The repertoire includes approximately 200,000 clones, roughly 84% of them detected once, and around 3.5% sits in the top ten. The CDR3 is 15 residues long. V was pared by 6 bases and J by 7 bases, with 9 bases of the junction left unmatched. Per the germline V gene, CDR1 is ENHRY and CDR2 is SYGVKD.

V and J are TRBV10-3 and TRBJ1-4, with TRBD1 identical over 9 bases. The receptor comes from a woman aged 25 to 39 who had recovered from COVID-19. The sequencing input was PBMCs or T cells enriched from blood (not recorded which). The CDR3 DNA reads TGTGCCATCAGAGGGACAGGGTCATTCGGTGAAAAACTGTTTTTT. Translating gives CAIRGTGSFGEKLFF.